This is a list of T cell receptor beta chains from one sample in a study of T cell responses to AZD1222 COVID-19 vaccine. The protocol was immunoSEQ multiplex PCR, while the TCRdb copy is restricted to in-frame clones and leaves out a portion. Of around 120,000 clones in the sample, about nine tenths were seen once. The input for sequencing was peripheral blood, taken on day 0 of AZD1222 vaccination. These TCRs come from an adult in good health. Both conserved end residues are part of each CDR3. D genes are given only for firm matches. The size entry is marked missing in some rows and otherwise reads once, few, many or a size class.

clone_size: -; d_call: -; v_call: TRBV14; j_call: TRBJ2-7; cdr3_nt: TGTGCCAGCAGCACCGGGACACTGGGATCCTACGAGCAGTACTTC; cdr3_aa: CASSTGTLGSYEQYF
clone_size: once; d_call: -; v_call: TRBV7-6; j_call: TRBJ2-2; cdr3_nt: TGTGCCAGCAGCTTAGCACCAAGGGGAGGCACCGGGGAGCTGTTTTTT; cdr3_aa: CASSLAPRGGTGELFF
clone_size: -; d_call: TRBD2; v_call: TRBV28; j_call: TRBJ2-1; cdr3_nt: TGTGCCAGCAGGCGACTAGCGTGGAATGAGCAGTTCTTC; cdr3_aa: CASRRLAWNEQFF
clone_size: once; d_call: -; v_call: TRBV30; j_call: TRBJ1-2; cdr3_nt: TGTGCCTGGAGCCATACCCCAGACTATGGTGGCTACACCTTC; cdr3_aa: CAWSHTPDYGGYTF
clone_size: -; d_call: -; v_call: TRBV15; j_call: TRBJ1-2; cdr3_nt: TGTGCCACCAGCAGAGATTATCAGGGGAGCGGCTACACCTTC; cdr3_aa: CATSRDYQGSGYTF
clone_size: -; d_call: -; v_call: TRBV5-8; j_call: TRBJ2-5; cdr3_nt: TGTGCCAGCAGCCCGGGGAGACGGATCCAAGAGACCCAGTACTTC; cdr3_aa: CASSPGRRIQETQYF
clone_size: -; d_call: TRBD1; v_call: TRBV11-2; j_call: TRBJ1-2; cdr3_nt: TGTGCCAGCAGCTTCCTGACAGGGGACTATGGCTACACCTTC; cdr3_aa: CASSFLTGDYGYTF
clone_size: few; d_call: -; v_call: TRBV28; j_call: TRBJ1-6; cdr3_nt: TGTGCCAGCAGACGGGGAGGAGCGCATTCACCCCTCCACTTT; cdr3_aa: CASRRGGAHSPLHF
clone_size: -; d_call: -; v_call: TRBV15; j_call: TRBJ1-3; cdr3_nt: TGTGCCACCAGCAGAGATCGCAGGGGTCGGGGAAACACCATATATTTT; cdr3_aa: CATSRDRRGRGNTIYF
clone_size: few; d_call: -; v_call: TRBV11-2; j_call: TRBJ1-4; cdr3_nt: TGTGCCAGCAGCTTAACGGGAAGGAGGGGACAAGGAGGTGAAAAACTGTTTTTT; cdr3_aa: CASSLTGRRGQGGEKLFF
clone_size: -; d_call: -; v_call: TRBV5-1; j_call: TRBJ2-5; cdr3_nt: TGCGCCAGCAGCTTGGGCCTAGCGCGCGGAGAGACCCAGTACTTC; cdr3_aa: CASSLGLARGETQYF
clone_size: -; d_call: -; v_call: TRBV19; j_call: TRBJ2-1; cdr3_nt: TGTGCCAGTAGTTTCGGGACTTTTTACAATGAGCAGTTCTTC; cdr3_aa: CASSFGTFYNEQFF
clone_size: -; d_call: -; v_call: TRBV5-1; j_call: TRBJ1-2; cdr3_nt: TGCGCCAGCAGCTTGGCCGGGGAGGGCTACACCTTC; cdr3_aa: CASSLAGEGYTF
clone_size: -; d_call: -; v_call: TRBV3-1/TRBV3-2; j_call: TRBJ1-2; cdr3_nt: TGTGCCAGCAGCCAAGTTGGAGATTTCTATGGCTACACCTTC; cdr3_aa: CASSQVGDFYGYTF
clone_size: -; d_call: TRBD2; v_call: TRBV18; j_call: TRBJ2-1; cdr3_nt: TGTGCCAGCTCCTTAATGGCTAGCGGTGGCTACAATGAGCAGTTCTTC; cdr3_aa: CASSLMASGGYNEQFF
clone_size: -; d_call: -; v_call: TRBV5-6; j_call: TRBJ2-7; cdr3_nt: TGTGCCAGCAGCAGGGGACGGTTAACCTACGAGCAGTACTTC; cdr3_aa: CASSRGRLTYEQYF
clone_size: -; d_call: -; v_call: TRBV20-1; j_call: TRBJ2-7; cdr3_nt: TGCAGTGCTAGGGCCTCCTACGAGCAGTACTTC; cdr3_aa: CSARASYEQYF
clone_size: few; d_call: TRBD1; v_call: TRBV2; j_call: TRBJ1-6; cdr3_nt: TGTGCCAGCAGCGCTGGACAGGGAGGCTCACCCCTCCACTTT; cdr3_aa: CASSAGQGGSPLHF
clone_size: -; d_call: -; v_call: TRBV5-1; j_call: TRBJ2-5; cdr3_nt: TGCGCCAGCAGCTTGGCCGGAGGTGGAGAGACCCAGTACTTC; cdr3_aa: CASSLAGGGETQYF
clone_size: -; d_call: -; v_call: TRBV11-2; j_call: TRBJ1-4; cdr3_nt: TGTGCCAGCAGCTTAGTTGGGGGAGGGAGTGAAAAACTGTTTTTT; cdr3_aa: CASSLVGGGSEKLFF
clone_size: -; d_call: -; v_call: TRBV27; j_call: TRBJ1-5; cdr3_nt: TGTGCCAGCAGCCCTAGGGGGGGACCAGTACAGCCCCAGCATTTT; cdr3_aa: CASSPRGGPVQPQHF
clone_size: -; d_call: -; v_call: TRBV3-1/TRBV3-2; j_call: TRBJ2-2; cdr3_nt: TGTGCCAGCAGCCCGAGGAGGGCCGGGTCCGGGGAGCTGTTTTTT; cdr3_aa: CASSPRRAGSGELFF
clone_size: -; d_call: -; v_call: TRBV19; j_call: TRBJ1-2; cdr3_nt: TGTGCCATAGGGGAGGGCTATGGCTACACCTTC; cdr3_aa: CAIGEGYGYTF
clone_size: -; d_call: -; v_call: TRBV5-6; j_call: TRBJ2-7; cdr3_nt: TGTGCCAGCAGCTTGCCCCCCCGGGGAGGCGCCTACGAGCAGTACTTC; cdr3_aa: CASSLPPRGGAYEQYF
clone_size: -; d_call: -; v_call: TRBV6-5; j_call: TRBJ1-5; cdr3_nt: TGTGCCAGCAGTCCGACAGGTCAGCAGCCCCAGCATTTT; cdr3_aa: CASSPTGQQPQHF
clone_size: -; d_call: -; v_call: TRBV18; j_call: TRBJ1-4; cdr3_nt: TGTGCCAGCTCAACTAGACAGGCCGCAACTAATGAAAAACTGTTTTTT; cdr3_aa: CASSTRQAATNEKLFF
clone_size: -; d_call: -; v_call: TRBV30; j_call: TRBJ2-7; cdr3_nt: TGTGCCTGGAGTGGAGGAGCGTTCTCCTACGAGCAGTACTTC; cdr3_aa: CAWSGGAFSYEQYF
clone_size: -; d_call: -; v_call: TRBV12-3/TRBV12-4; j_call: TRBJ1-5; cdr3_nt: TGTGCCAGCAAGGACGGGTTCAGGCAGCCCCAGCATTTT; cdr3_aa: CASKDGFRQPQHF
clone_size: -; d_call: -; v_call: TRBV5-4; j_call: TRBJ1-1; cdr3_nt: TGTGCCAGCACCCATAGGGCAGCCCAGGGCACTGAAGCTTTCTTT; cdr3_aa: CASTHRAAQGTEAFF
clone_size: -; d_call: -; v_call: TRBV19; j_call: TRBJ1-5; cdr3_nt: TGTGCCAGTTCAGGGGGCAATCAGCCCCAGCATTTT; cdr3_aa: CASSGGNQPQHF
clone_size: -; d_call: TRBD1; v_call: TRBV5-4; j_call: TRBJ1-2; cdr3_nt: TGTGCCAGCAGCTTGGCCGGGGGTGACAGGGCGTATGGCTACACCTTC; cdr3_aa: CASSLAGGDRAYGYTF
clone_size: -; d_call: -; v_call: TRBV18; j_call: TRBJ1-4; cdr3_nt: TGTGCCAGCTCAGATCCGACAGGCCTTAATGAAAAACTGTTTTTT; cdr3_aa: CASSDPTGLNEKLFF
clone_size: -; d_call: -; v_call: TRBV15; j_call: TRBJ2-1; cdr3_nt: TGTGCCACCAGCACGGAAGGGGCAGTTTACAATGAGCAGTTCTTC; cdr3_aa: CATSTEGAVYNEQFF
clone_size: few; d_call: TRBD2; v_call: TRBV5-4; j_call: TRBJ2-7; cdr3_nt: TGTGCCAGCAGCTTGGCCATCGGGGGGGCTAGCTCCTACGAGCAGTACTTC; cdr3_aa: CASSLAIGGASSYEQYF
clone_size: -; d_call: TRBD1; v_call: TRBV28; j_call: TRBJ2-1; cdr3_nt: TGTGCCAGCAGTTCATACTTCCGGGACAGGGGCTCCTACAATGAGCAGTTCTTC; cdr3_aa: CASSSYFRDRGSYNEQFF
clone_size: -; d_call: TRBD2; v_call: TRBV6-5; j_call: TRBJ2-3; cdr3_nt: TGTGCCAGCAGTTACTCGTTAGCGGGGGGGGATACGCAGTATTTT; cdr3_aa: CASSYSLAGGDTQYF